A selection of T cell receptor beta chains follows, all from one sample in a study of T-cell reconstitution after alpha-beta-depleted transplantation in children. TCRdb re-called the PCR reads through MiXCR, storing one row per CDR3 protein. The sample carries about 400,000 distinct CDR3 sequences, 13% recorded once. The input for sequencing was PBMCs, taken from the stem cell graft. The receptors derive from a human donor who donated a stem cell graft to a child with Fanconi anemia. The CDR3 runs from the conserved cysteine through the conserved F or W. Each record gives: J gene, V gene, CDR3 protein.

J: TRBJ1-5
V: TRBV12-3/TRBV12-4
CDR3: CASSLTQNSNQPQHF

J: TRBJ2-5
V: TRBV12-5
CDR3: CASGPPRGVETQYF

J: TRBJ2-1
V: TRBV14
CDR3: CASSQDWIGGWQFF

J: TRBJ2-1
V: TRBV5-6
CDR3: CASSFGTGGRNEQFF

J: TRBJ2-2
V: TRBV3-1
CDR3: CASSQEGSNGELFF

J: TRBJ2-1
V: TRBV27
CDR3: CASSPDRVTYNEQFF

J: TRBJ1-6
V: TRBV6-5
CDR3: CASSSNFRSPLHF

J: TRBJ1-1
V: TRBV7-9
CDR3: CASSSSPLGGWTEAFF

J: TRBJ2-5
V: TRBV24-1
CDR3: CATSDLEETQYF

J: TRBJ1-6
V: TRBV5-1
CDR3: CASSPDRGDNSPLHF

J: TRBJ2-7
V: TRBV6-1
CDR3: CASRSFSSGAYYEQYF

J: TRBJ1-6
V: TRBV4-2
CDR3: CASSQDSVAAGMRTPLHF

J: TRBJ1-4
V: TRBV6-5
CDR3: CASSRATTNEKLFF

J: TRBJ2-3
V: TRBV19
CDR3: CASSTASGTDTDTQYF

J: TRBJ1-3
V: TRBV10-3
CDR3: CAISETDMSGNTIYF

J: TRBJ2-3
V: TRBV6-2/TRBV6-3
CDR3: CASSSPAGSTDTQYF

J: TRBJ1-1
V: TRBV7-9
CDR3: CASSPGGNTEAFF

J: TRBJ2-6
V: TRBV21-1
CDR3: CASSQLAGGYGANVLTF

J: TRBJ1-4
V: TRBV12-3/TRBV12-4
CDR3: CASSSGQGLTNEKLFF

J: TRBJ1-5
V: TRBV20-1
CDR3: CSAPTGGSDQPQHF

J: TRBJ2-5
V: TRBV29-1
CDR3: CSVGWGGEETQYF

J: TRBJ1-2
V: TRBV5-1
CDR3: CASRRDRGLYGYTF

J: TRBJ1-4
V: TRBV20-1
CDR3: CSASLGGGSEKLFF

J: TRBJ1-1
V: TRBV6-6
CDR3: CASRLREGTEAFF